This entry concerns a single T cell receptor beta chain. The antigen remains undetermined. Trimming stripped 6 bases from V and 0 bases from J, with 6 bases between. This CDR3 has 13 residues. The data belong to a study of T cell responses to AZD1222 COVID-19 vaccine. Study-level findings and limits: Reportedly, nearly half of unique spike TCRs recognized epitopes outside B.1.351/B.1.1.7 mutations.

Sequencing was performed with immunoSEQ multiplex PCR; in TCRdb, only in-frame clones are kept and a portion is missing. Seen here are around 180,000 clones, more than 80% observed once, and the top ten hold roughly 6.9%. The sequenced sample was peripheral blood, obtained on day 0 of AZD1222 vaccination. The chain combines TRBV12-3 or TRBV12-4 with TRBJ2-4; perhaps TRBD2 as D (6 bases). The TCR was taken from an adult in good health. The CDR3 region is CASSGGAKNIQYF. CDR3 coding DNA: TGTGCCAGCAGCGGGGGAGCCAAAAACATTCAGTACTTC.